The 13 T cell receptor beta chains in this list originate from one sample, sequenced in a study of identical twins. TCRdb called the 5' RACE reads again in MiXCR, with one record for every CDR3 protein. This repertoire shows over 500,000 distinct CDR3 sequences, roughly 21% found once; its top ten account for 0.8% to 1%. These data were also reused for a study on T cells expressing NK-cell markers.

Input material: CD4+ T cells sorted from blood. All receptors come from a woman aged 18-30 years in good health.

The chain combines TRBV7-2 with TRBJ2-7; no clear D. Germline V gene lookup returns CDR1 SGHTA and CDR2 FQGNSA. The V end lost 4 bases, the J end lost 5 bases, and 18 bases lay between the germline ends. This CDR3 has 15 amino acids. The CDR3 is CASSSQSGHGNEQYF. DNA for the CDR3: TGTGCCAGCAGCTCCCAGTCGGGTCACGGTAACGAGCAGTACTTC.

The table lists this clonotype with a few counts. The J gene is TRBJ2-1, the V gene TRBV12-3 or TRBV12-4; no clear D. This CDR3 has 11 amino acids. V shed 5 bases and J shed 9 bases, with 8 bases lying between them. The CDR3 region is CASSPVSEQFF. In nucleotides, the CDR3 is TGTGCCAGCAGTCCCGTATCTGAGCAGTTCTTC.

The CDR3 DNA is TGTGCCAGCATCACTAGCGGGGGGCGGGTGGATACGCAGTATTTT. It specifies CASITSGGRVDTQYF. The chain combines TRBV2 with TRBJ2-3, with 12 bases identical to TRBD2. Germline lookup yields CDR1 SNHLY and CDR2 FYNNEI. The CDR3 totals 15 residues. The J segment lost 6 bases and the V segment lost 7 bases, leaving 8 bases of the junction unmatched.

This clonotype was counted many times. This chain connects TRBV29-1 to TRBJ1-2, with D unresolved. CDR1 is SQVTM and CDR2 is ANQGSEA in the germline V gene. V lost 7 bases and J lost 0, with 9 bases in between. CDR3 length equals 12 residues. The CDR3 is CSAKQANYGYTF. The CDR3 DNA reads TGCAGCGCGAAGCAGGCTAACTATGGCTACACCTTC.

This clonotype has more than one count but fewer than ten. With a much larger clone just one base away, this may be a read error. This rearrangement joins TRBV7-2 to TRBJ2-2, with D perhaps being TRBD1 or TRBD2 (5 bases each). This CDR3 is built from 12 residues. Germline V gene data show CDR1 as SGHTA and CDR2 as FQGNSA. The CDR3 DNA follows: TGTGCCAGCAGGAGGGGCACCGGGGAGCAGTTTTTT. Its translation is CASRRGTGEQFF.

The chain recombines TRBV10-1 with TRBJ2-3, with TRBD2 matching 11 bases. V was pared by 6 bases and J by 4 bases, with 6 bases of the junction left unmatched. The V gene's germline CDR1 is WNHNN and CDR2 SYGVQD (reference sequence). This CDR3 spans 15 amino acids. CDR3 loop: CASSPGLAVPDTQYF. The CDR3 region has the DNA TGCGCCAGCAGCCCGGGACTAGCGGTTCCAGATACGCAGTATTTT.

This clonotype was seen only a few times. The chain joins TRBV7-7 to TRBJ2-5; 7 nucleotides align to TRBD1. The CDR3 is 13 amino acids. Germline CDR1 is SSHAT and CDR2 is FNYEAQ (reference sequence). The V gene end was trimmed by 8 bases and the J gene end by 3 bases; junction bases not matched to a gene: 6. DNA for the CDR3: TGTGCCAGCGCAGGGGGAGCCGAAGAGACCCAGTACTTC. It specifies CASAGGAEETQYF.

The V gene is TRBV6-1, the J gene TRBJ2-7; D gene unclear. Germline V gives CDR1 MNHNS, CDR2 SASEGT. Trimming took off 1 base at V and 1 base at J, with 8 bases between the two ends. The length of the CDR3 is 14 residues. The CDR3 nucleotides are TGTGCCAGCAGTGAAGGAGGAGAGTCCTACGAGCAGTACTTC. Translated, it gives CASSEGGESYEQYF.

The chain is built from TRBV6-1 and TRBJ1-2; D is uncertain. CDR3 length equals 13 residues. CDR1 and CDR2 from the germline V gene are MNHNS and SASEGT. The V and J ends lost 10 bases and 3 bases respectively, with 15 bases between them. CDR3 amino acids: CATRESPYYGYTF. Here the CDR3 DNA reads TGTGCCACCCGGGAGTCGCCTTACTATGGCTACACCTTC.

This clonotype showed up just a few times. This chain joins TRBV20-1 and TRBJ2-3; tentative D call: TRBD2 (6 bases). The CDR3 totals 15 residues. V gave up 5 bases and J gave up 0 bases, with 15 bases separating them. Germline CDR1 reads DFQATT; CDR2 reads SNEGSKA (reference sequence). The CDR3 bases are TGCAGTGCTGCGGGACTCCCGAATAGCACAGATACGCAGTATTTT. It yields the protein CSAAGLPNSTDTQYF.

The CDR3 DNA reads as TGCAGCGTTGGCCAGACTCTAAGGGGTGAGCAGTTCTTC. This codes for CSVGQTLRGEQFF. The chain links TRBV29-1 to TRBJ2-1; tentative D call: TRBD1 (5 bases). Germline V gene lookup returns CDR1 SQVTM and CDR2 ANQGSEA. This CDR3 contains 13 residues. Trimming took 4 bases from V and 9 from J, leaving 16 bases between them.

The V gene is TRBV9, the J gene TRBJ2-1, with TRBD1 matching over 7 bases. This CDR3 contains 16 residues. CDR1 is SGDLS and CDR2 is YYNGEE in the germline V gene. With V trimmed by 3 bases and J by 2 bases, 8 bases remained unmatched. CDR3 protein: CASSATGQNPYNEQFF. CDR3 DNA sequence: TGTGCCAGCAGCGCGACGGGACAGAACCCCTACAATGAGCAGTTCTTC. Drawing the rest from reference TRBV9 and TRBJ2-1, the complete variable domain is DSGVTQTPKHLITATGQRVTLRCSPRSGDLSVYWYQQSLDQGLQFLIQYYNGEERAKGNILERFSAQQFPDLHSELNLSSLELGDSALYFCASSATGQNPYNEQFFGPGTRLTVL.

The sample holds a few counts of this clonotype. The rearrangement uses TRBV6-5 and TRBJ1-1; D uncertain. CDR1 and CDR2 from the germline V gene are MNHEY and SVGAGI. The V end lost 0 bases, the J end lost 1 base, and 9 bases lay between the germline ends. CDR3 length: 15 residues. In DNA, the CDR3 is TGTGCCAGCAGTTACTCGCCACAAGGGAACACTGAAGCTTTCTTT. This translates into CASSYSPQGNTEAFF.